These 31 T cell receptor beta chains were all obtained from the same sample, sequenced in a study of blood T cells in healthy people across ages. Sample-barcoded 5' priming and a J-beta primer mix drove a second PCR of roughly 6 to 12 cycles. MiXCR was run by TCRdb on the 5' RACE reads, yielding one entry per CDR3 protein. This table holds about 580,000 distinct CDR3 sequences, roughly 43% found once. Sequenced material: blood. The receptors shown here come from a man older than 75 in good health.

The genes are TRBV7-3 and TRBJ2-7; the D gene is possibly TRBD2 (6 bases). V lost 1 base and J 3 bases, leaving 10 bases between the germline ends. Germline assignment: CDR1 SGHTA and CDR2 FQGTGA. The CDR3 covers 14 residues. The CDR3 nucleotides read TGTGCCAGCAGCTTAAGGGGGGAATTCTACGAGCAGTACTTC. Translated, it gives CASSLRGEFYEQYF.

There are many counts of this clonotype. This sequence joins TRBV6-5 and TRBJ2-7; perhaps TRBD1 as D (6 bases). V lost 0 bases, J lost 0 bases, and 12 bases lay in between. The length of the CDR3 is 16 residues. Germline V gene data show CDR1 as MNHEY and CDR2 as SVGAGI. In nucleotides, the CDR3 is TGTGCCAGCAGTTACTCCCGGACAGCCATCTCCTACGAGCAGTACTTC. It translates to CASSYSRTAISYEQYF.

The chain couples TRBV20-1 to TRBJ1-2; 8 positions agree with TRBD1. The germline CDR1 and CDR2 sequences are DFQATT and SNEGSKA (reference sequence). The V segment lost 5 bases and the J segment 1 base; nucleotides outside the gene matches: 12. CDR3 length: 16 residues. The CDR3 protein is CSASLDRTGINYGYTF. As DNA, the CDR3 is TGCAGTGCTTCTTTAGACCGGACAGGGATTAACTATGGCTACACCTTC.

This clonotype was counted between two and nine times. The rearrangement joins TRBV7-2 to TRBJ2-2; a weak D match, TRBD2 (7 bases). V gave up 6 bases and J gave up 2 bases, with 28 bases separating them. The CDR3 has 20 residues. Germline V lookup: CDR1 SGHTA, CDR2 FQGNSA. CDR3 residues: CASRQRSGGGARFNTGELFF. The CDR3 DNA reads as TGTGCCAGCAGGCAACGATCGGGCGGGGGCGCGAGATTTAACACCGGGGAGCTGTTTTTT.

This clonotype was seen a few times. The chain combines TRBV27 with TRBJ2-5, with D perhaps TRBD1 (6 bases). Trimming removed 2 bases from V and 8 bases from J, with 18 bases in between. Germline CDR1 and CDR2: MNHEY and SMNVEV (reference sequence). The CDR3 covers 15 residues. The CDR3 protein is CASSLDRRTQGTQYF. For the CDR3, the DNA is TGTGCCAGCAGTTTAGACAGGCGGACCCAAGGCACCCAGTACTTC.

J is TRBJ2-2 and V is TRBV4-3, with D perhaps given as TRBD1 or TRBD2 (6 bases each). Germline V CDR1 and CDR2: LGHNA, YSLEER. Between the trimmed V and J ends, which lost 3 bases and 3 bases, there was a span of 14 bases. The CDR3 sequence is 16 residues long. CDR3 DNA sequence: TGCGCCAGCAGCCAGCGGAGGGGGATGGACACCGGGGAGCTGTTTTTT. Protein sequence: CASSQRRGMDTGELFF.

This chain uses TRBV7-9 with TRBJ1-1, with no clear D. Trimming took 1 base from V and 0 from J, leaving 24 bases between them. CDR3 size: 20 residues. The V gene's germline CDR1 is SEHNR and CDR2 FQNEAQ (reference sequence). Here the CDR3 DNA reads TGTGCCAGCAGCTTAGTGTCGTCCCTGAGGGAGGCAATTATGAACACTGAAGCTTTCTTT. Its protein is CASSLVSSLREAIMNTEAFF.

Concerning this clonotype itself: This clone may be a read error of a much larger clone one base away. V and J are TRBV27 and TRBJ2-1, with unresolved D. CDR3 length equals 13 residues. Deletions cut 5 bases from V and 10 bases from J, with 15 bases between. The germline V gene has CDR1 MNHEY and CDR2 SMNVEV (reference sequence). The CDR3 sequence: CASSRLYTYEQFF. The CDR3 DNA is TGTGCCAGCAGTCGGCTGTACACCTACGAGCAGTTCTTC.

Comments on this clonotype: One end of the junction varies from germline; a read error may be responsible. This chain uses TRBV20-1 with TRBJ2-1; 12 positions agree with TRBD2. Germline-derived CDR1 and CDR2 are DFQATT and SNEGSKA (reference sequence). The CDR3 extends over 18 amino acids. CDR3 DNA sequence: TGCAGCGCTAGAGATCTATTCTCTAGCGGGGGGGAAAACAATGAGCAGTTCTTC. Translation gives CSARDLFSSGGENNEQFF.

The chain has TRBV10-3 and TRBJ1-5; the D gene is possibly TRBD1 (6 bases). The length of the CDR3 is 17 residues. Germline lookup yields CDR1 ENHRY and CDR2 SYGVKD. Trimming left V 0 bases short and J 2 bases short, with 14 bases between. The CDR3 is CAISESAGRGGNQPQHF. Here the CDR3 DNA reads TGTGCCATCAGTGAGTCGGCAGGGAGGGGGGGCAATCAGCCCCAGCATTTT.

CDR3 bases: TGTGCCAGCAGCCTAGGACAGGGGATCGGGTACAATGAGCAGTACTTC. Protein: CASSLGQGIGYNEQYF. The J gene is TRBJ2-1, the V gene TRBV4-2; the match to TRBD1 covers 9 bases. The DNA matches TRBJ2-7 better at its end, which makes the J call doubtful. Germline CDR1 and CDR2: LGHNA and YNFKEQ. The CDR3 extends over 16 amino acids.

This clonotype has ten or more counts. The rearrangement joins TRBV6-5 to TRBJ1-5; weak D call: TRBD1 (6 bases). In germline, CDR1 is MNHEY, CDR2 SVGAGI. The CDR3 covers 16 residues. Deletions cut 8 bases from V and 0 bases from J, with 17 bases between. The CDR3, as DNA: TGTGCCAGCCATCCGAGCGGACAGAATAGCAATCAGCCCCAGCATTTT. Its protein product is CASHPSGQNSNQPQHF.

Concerning this clonotype: Sequence at one end of the junction differs from germline and may be a read error. This chain uses TRBV15 with TRBJ2-7; 9 nucleotides agree with TRBD2. Looked up from germline, CDR1 is LNHNV and CDR2 is YYDKDF (reference sequence). The length of the CDR3 is 15 residues. CDR3 loop: CATSGDLAGSYEQYF. Here the CDR3 DNA reads TGTGCCACCAGCGGAGATCTAGCGGGATCATACGAGCAGTACTTC. The variable domain in full, with the rest retrieved from reference TRBV15 and TRBJ2-7, is DAMVIQNPRYQVTQFGKPVTLSCSQTLNHNVMYWYQQKSSQAPKLLFHYYDKDFNNEADTPDNFQSRRPNTSFCFLDIRSPGLGDTAMYLCATSGDLAGSYEQYFGPGTRLTVT.

DNA for the CDR3: TGTGCCAGCAGTTCGCTCGGGGCGCACACCGGGGAGCTGTTTTTT. The encoded protein is CASSSLGAHTGELFF. The V gene is TRBV12-3 or TRBV12-4, the J gene TRBJ2-2; D assignment may be TRBD1 or TRBD2 (5 bases each). Deletions cut 4 bases from V and 3 bases from J, with 12 bases between. CDR3 length equals 15 residues.

This chain connects TRBV20-1 to TRBJ1-5; D is uncertain. Deletions cut 0 bases from V and 4 bases from J, with 7 bases between. This CDR3 spans 13 amino acids. CDR1 is DFQATT and CDR2 is SNEGSKA in the germline V gene (reference sequence). The CDR3 sequence is CSAREAPNQPQHF. The CDR3 bases are TGCAGTGCTAGAGAGGCCCCTAATCAGCCCCAGCATTTT.

A few counts support this clonotype. This chain uses TRBV4-2 with TRBJ1-5, with 9 bases fitting TRBD1. In germline, CDR1 is LGHNA, CDR2 YNFKEQ. This CDR3 region has 15 residues. The V and J ends lost 4 bases and 4 bases, in that order; junction bases with no gene match: 5. The chain's CDR3 is CASSPWDRANQPQHF. The CDR3 nucleotides read TGTGCCAGCAGCCCCTGGGACAGGGCAAATCAGCCCCAGCATTTT.

This clonotype was detected only a few times. The V call is TRBV28, the J call TRBJ2-4, with 8 positions matching TRBD1. With V trimmed by 6 bases and J by 0 bases, 4 bases remained unmatched. The V gene's germline CDR1 is MDHEN and CDR2 SYDVKM. The CDR3 sequence is 15 residues long. DNA for the CDR3: TGTGCCAGCAGGGAAGACAGGGGAGCCAAAAACATTCAGTACTTC. Its translation is CASREDRGAKNIQYF.

V is TRBV7-2 and J is TRBJ2-3; D gene ambiguous. This CDR3 has 14 amino acids. The V gene's germline CDR1 is SGHTA and CDR2 FQGNSA. The ends were cut back, 2 bases at V and 2 bases at J, with 8 bases in the middle. The CDR3 here is CASSLNTFTDTQYF. CDR3 nucleotides: TGTGCCAGCAGCTTAAACACCTTCACAGATACGCAGTATTTT.

The V and J genes are TRBV24-1 and TRBJ2-1, with 8 nucleotides matching TRBD2. With V trimmed by 7 bases and J by 7 bases, 5 bases remained unmatched. This CDR3 is built from 13 residues. Germline V gene lookup returns CDR1 KGHDR and CDR2 SFDVKD. The DNA for the CDR3 is TGTGCCACCAGCCGGGGGGGCAGAAATGAGCAGTTCTTC. Translating it yields CATSRGGRNEQFF.

The CDR3 here is CASSLPPLAGGSQQFF. CDR3 DNA: TGCGCCAGCAGCTTACCTCCCCTAGCGGGGGGATCGCAGCAGTTCTTC. The rearrangement uses TRBV5-1 and TRBJ2-1; TRBD2 aligns across 11 bases. The germline gives CDR1 SGHRS, CDR2 YFSETQ. The CDR3 spans 16 residues. V shed 2 bases and J 11 bases; nucleotides not matched to a gene: 12.

The CDR3 sequence is CASSWTGNGSNEQFF. The CDR3 bases are TGTGCCAGCAGCTGGACAGGGAACGGCTCGAATGAGCAGTTCTTC. The chain uses TRBV7-9 and TRBJ2-1; 8 bases line up with TRBD1. Germline V lookup: CDR1 SEHNR, CDR2 FQNEAQ (reference sequence). J lost 7 bases, V lost 4 bases, and 9 bases had no gene match. The CDR3 length is 15 residues. The whole variable domain, filled in from reference TRBV7-9 and TRBJ2-1, reads DTGVSQNPRHKITKRGQNVTFRCDPISEHNRLYWYRQTLGQGPEFLTYFQNEAQLEKSRLLSDRFSAERPKGSFSTLEIQRTEQGDSAMYLCASSWTGNGSNEQFFGPGTRLTVL.

This clonotype was seen a few times. The chain links TRBV12-3 or TRBV12-4 to TRBJ1-2; maybe TRBD1 (6 bases). V was trimmed by 6 bases and J by 8 bases, leaving 22 bases between them. There are 15 residues in the CDR3. The CDR3, as DNA: TGTGCCAGCAGCCAAGCCCCTACAGGGAGTGGGGGCTACACCTTC. It is translated as CASSQAPTGSGGYTF.

The V call is TRBV4-1, the J call TRBJ2-7; 7 bases align to TRBD2. The V gene's germline CDR1 is MGHRA and CDR2 YSYEKL. The CDR3 has 14 residues. The trim removed 4 bases at V and 1 base at J, leaving 4 bases unmatched. CDR3 amino acids: CASSLGGESYEQYF. As DNA, the CDR3 is TGCGCCAGCAGCCTTGGGGGGGAATCCTACGAGCAGTACTTC.

The V call is TRBV2, the J call TRBJ2-5; D remains ambiguous. CDR1 is SNHLY and CDR2 is FYNNEI in the germline V gene. The germline V and J ends were trimmed by 6 bases and 11 bases, with 25 bases remaining between them. CDR3 size: 15 residues. Here the CDR3 reads CASRDQMTPTDEQYF. CDR3 nucleotide sequence: TGTGCCAGCAGGGACCAGATGACTCCCACCGATGAGCAGTACTTC.

The chain's CDR3 is CASSLTGRHADTQYF. The CDR3, as DNA: TGTGCCAGCAGCTTGACGGGACGGCATGCAGATACGCAGTATTTT. This chain connects TRBV11-2 to TRBJ2-3; D is tentatively TRBD1 or TRBD2 (5 bases each). Looked up from germline, CDR1 is SGHAT and CDR2 is FQNNGV. This CDR3 comprises 15 residues. The germline V and J ends were trimmed by 3 bases and 4 bases, with 14 bases remaining between them.

This chain uses TRBV29-1 with TRBJ2-2; D remains unclear. With 3 bases removed from V and 5 bases from J, the gap between germline ends came to 7 bases. The germline gives CDR1 SQVTM, CDR2 ANQGSEA. This CDR3 comprises 12 residues. The CDR3 loop is CSVDTVTGELFF. CDR3 DNA sequence: TGCAGCGTTGATACGGTAACCGGGGAGCTGTTTTTT.

The rearrangement uses TRBV7-2 and TRBJ1-2; a possible D gene is TRBD1 (5 bases). Germline V gene data show CDR1 as SGHTA and CDR2 as FQGNSA. The CDR3 sequence is 15 residues long. V was shortened by 3 bases and J by 3 bases, with 14 bases between the two germline ends. DNA of the CDR3: TGTGCCAGCAGCTTGTATGGCAGGGTATACTATGGCTACACCTTC. Translation: CASSLYGRVYYGYTF.

This chain links TRBV11-2 with TRBJ2-1; D gene unclear. The V end lost 9 bases, the J end lost 8 bases, and 11 bases lay between the germline ends. Germline V gives CDR1 SGHAT, CDR2 FQNNGV. This CDR3 has 11 amino acids. The CDR3 bases are TGTGCCAGTACTCCTCACCATGAGCAGTTCTTC. This gives the protein CASTPHHEQFF.

The rearrangement links TRBV27 to TRBJ2-2; 9 nucleotides match TRBD1. Unmatched junction bases numbered 9, after V lost 6 bases and J lost 7 bases. The CDR3 has 15 residues. CDR1 is MNHEY, CDR2 SMNVEV, per germline (reference sequence). CDR3 in amino acids: CASRHRDRVDGELFF. The CDR3 DNA sequence: TGTGCCAGCAGACACCGGGACAGGGTGGACGGGGAGCTGTTTTTT.

The CDR3 region is CASTGTSGFSYEQYF. CDR3 in DNA: TGTGCCAGCACCGGGACTAGCGGTTTCTCCTACGAGCAGTACTTC. The V gene is TRBV6-5, the J gene TRBJ2-7; 11 bases agree with TRBD2. The CDR3 totals 15 residues. The J segment lost 0 bases and the V segment lost 7 bases, leaving 5 bases of the junction unmatched. CDR1 MNHEY and CDR2 SVGAGI come from the germline V gene.

The count of this clonotype is one. The V and J genes are TRBV20-1 and TRBJ1-5; unclear D gene. Germline assignment: CDR1 DFQATT and CDR2 SNEGSKA (reference sequence). The CDR3 length is 17 residues. Trimming took 5 bases from V and 0 from J, leaving 20 bases between them. The CDR3 sequence is CSALLPLRAYSNQPQHF. The CDR3, as DNA: TGCAGTGCTCTCTTGCCCCTGAGGGCATATAGCAATCAGCCCCAGCATTTT.